Listed below are T cell receptor beta chains from one sample, sequenced in a study of vaccination and CD4 T cells after COVID-19. Their antigen targets remain unknown. TCRdb re-called the PCR reads through MiXCR, storing one row per CDR3 protein. The sample shows several thousand distinct CDR3 sequences, over 40% of them seen only once. The sample consisted of CD4+ T cells from blood, cultured in vitro. These receptors all stem from a human donor who had recovered from COVID-19. The CDR3 runs from the conserved cysteine through the conserved F or W. Each record gives: J gene, D gene, V gene, clone size, CDR3 DNA, CDR3 protein. The D gene is left open where the match is weak. Rows give clone size only sometimes, using once, few, many, or a class for an expanded clone.

J gene: TRBJ2-7; D gene: NA; V gene: TRBV24-1; clone size: NA; CDR3 DNA: TGTGCCACCAGTGATTCCCTCGGGGACGGCGAGCAGTACTTC; CDR3 protein: CATSDSLGDGEQYF
J gene: TRBJ2-1; D gene: NA; V gene: TRBV15; clone size: NA; CDR3 DNA: TGTGCCACCAGCAGTGAAGTTCCCAAACCCAGTGAGCAGTTCTTC; CDR3 protein: CATSSEVPKPSEQFF
J gene: TRBJ1-2; D gene: NA; V gene: TRBV10-3; clone size: NA; CDR3 DNA: TGTGCCATCATGGACGTAGAGGTCTATGGCTACACCTTC; CDR3 protein: CAIMDVEVYGYTF
J gene: TRBJ2-3; D gene: TRBD2; V gene: TRBV2; clone size: few; CDR3 DNA: TGTGCCAGCAGTGAACTAGCGGGGGGCACAGATACGCAGTATTTT; CDR3 protein: CASSELAGGTDTQYF
J gene: TRBJ1-1; D gene: TRBD1; V gene: TRBV7-9; clone size: NA; CDR3 DNA: TGTGCCAGCAGCGTGGGACAGGGGCCCTTTGAAGCTTTCTTT; CDR3 protein: CASSVGQGPFEAFF
J gene: TRBJ1-5; D gene: NA; V gene: TRBV7-2; clone size: few; CDR3 DNA: TGTGCCAGCAGCCCTTCGGTGGGCTCCAATCAGCCCCAGCATTTT; CDR3 protein: CASSPSVGSNQPQHF
J gene: TRBJ1-1; D gene: NA; V gene: TRBV6-5; clone size: NA; CDR3 DNA: TGTGCCAGCAGTTACCTCCCGGGGAACACTGAAGCTTTCTTT; CDR3 protein: CASSYLPGNTEAFF
J gene: TRBJ1-1; D gene: TRBD1; V gene: TRBV20-1; clone size: few; CDR3 DNA: TGCAGTGCTAGAGTTCAGACAGGGGGTCTAGCTGAAGCTTTCTTT; CDR3 protein: CSARVQTGGLAEAFF
J gene: TRBJ2-5; D gene: NA; V gene: TRBV2; clone size: NA; CDR3 DNA: TGTGCCAGCAGACGTACGGGGCTAGTCTTCCAAGAGACCCAGTACTTC; CDR3 protein: CASRRTGLVFQETQYF
J gene: TRBJ2-7; D gene: TRBD2; V gene: TRBV20-1; clone size: few; CDR3 DNA: TGCAGTGCTCGGGGTCTAGCGGGAGGGCCGAGTGAGCAGTACTTC; CDR3 protein: CSARGLAGGPSEQYF
J gene: TRBJ2-2; D gene: TRBD1; V gene: TRBV19; clone size: NA; CDR3 DNA: TGTGCCAGTAGTATCAAACAGGGGTACACCGGGGAGCTGTTTTTT; CDR3 protein: CASSIKQGYTGELFF
J gene: TRBJ2-5; D gene: NA; V gene: TRBV5-1; clone size: few; CDR3 DNA: TGCGCCAGCAGCTTGGCCGTAGCGAGCCAAGAGACCCAGTACTTC; CDR3 protein: CASSLAVASQETQYF
J gene: TRBJ1-2; D gene: NA; V gene: TRBV6-1; clone size: NA; CDR3 DNA: TGTGCCAGCAGCCCAAGGGACTTATCCTCCTATGGCTACACCTTC; CDR3 protein: CASSPRDLSSYGYTF
J gene: TRBJ2-5; D gene: TRBD2; V gene: TRBV7-9; clone size: few; CDR3 DNA: TGTGCCAGCAGCTTAGGGCTAGCGGGGGACGGAGAGACTCAGTACTTC; CDR3 protein: CASSLGLAGDGETQYF
J gene: TRBJ1-1; D gene: NA; V gene: TRBV7-9; clone size: NA; CDR3 DNA: TGTGCCAGCAGCTCTTCGGGGTCTGAAGCTTTCTTT; CDR3 protein: CASSSSGSEAFF
J gene: TRBJ2-1; D gene: TRBD2; V gene: TRBV18; clone size: NA; CDR3 DNA: TGTGCCAGCTCTGACCAGAACCGGGGGGTGCAGTTCTTC; CDR3 protein: CASSDQNRGVQFF
J gene: TRBJ2-3; D gene: TRBD1; V gene: TRBV5-8; clone size: few; CDR3 DNA: TGTGCCAGCAGCTACATTGACAGGGGTGACGTTGATACGCAGTATTTT; CDR3 protein: CASSYIDRGDVDTQYF
J gene: TRBJ2-3; D gene: TRBD2; V gene: TRBV7-9; clone size: once; CDR3 DNA: TGTGCCAGCAGCTTAACTAGCGGTAGCACAGATACGCAGTATTTT; CDR3 protein: CASSLTSGSTDTQYF
J gene: TRBJ1-5; D gene: NA; V gene: TRBV20-1; clone size: NA; CDR3 DNA: TGCAGTGCTAGAGTCGGGTCGGGCGGTCAGCCCCAGCATTTT; CDR3 protein: CSARVGSGGQPQHF
J gene: TRBJ2-3; D gene: TRBD2; V gene: TRBV9; clone size: NA; CDR3 DNA: TGTGCCAGCGGGACTAGCGGGGGCCGCACAGATACGCAGTATTTT; CDR3 protein: CASGTSGGRTDTQYF
J gene: TRBJ1-6; D gene: NA; V gene: TRBV28; clone size: NA; CDR3 DNA: TGTGCCAGCACTGATAATGGGGGTTCCTATAATTCACCCCTCCACTTT; CDR3 protein: CASTDNGGSYNSPLHF
J gene: TRBJ2-1; D gene: NA; V gene: TRBV20-1; clone size: NA; CDR3 DNA: TGCAGTGCTAGCCTAGTCGATCTGGGTGAGCAGTTCTTC; CDR3 protein: CSASLVDLGEQFF
J gene: TRBJ2-7; D gene: TRBD1; V gene: TRBV5-4; clone size: NA; CDR3 DNA: TGTGCCAGCAGCTCCACGACAGGGGTCGAGCAGTACTTC; CDR3 protein: CASSSTTGVEQYF
J gene: TRBJ1-4; D gene: NA; V gene: TRBV20-1; clone size: once; CDR3 DNA: TGCAGTGCCAGTCAGGCGGGTGAAAAACTGTTTTTT; CDR3 protein: CSASQAGEKLFF
J gene: TRBJ1-5; D gene: NA; V gene: TRBV27; clone size: few; CDR3 DNA: TGTGCCAGCAGTTCCCGACGGACCTATAGCAATCAGCCCCAGCATTTT; CDR3 protein: CASSSRRTYSNQPQHF
J gene: TRBJ1-1; D gene: NA; V gene: TRBV10-3; clone size: NA; CDR3 DNA: TGTGCCCTCAGGGAGACAGTAAAGACTGAAGCTTTCTTT; CDR3 protein: CALRETVKTEAFF
J gene: TRBJ2-3; D gene: TRBD2; V gene: TRBV29-1; clone size: NA; CDR3 DNA: TGCAGCCTTAGTAGCGGGAGGAAACGAGATACGCAGTATTTT; CDR3 protein: CSLSSGRKRDTQYF
J gene: TRBJ2-1; D gene: NA; V gene: TRBV19; clone size: NA; CDR3 DNA: TGTGCCAGTAACCCGCGGGGCTCCTACAATGAGCAGTTCTTC; CDR3 protein: CASNPRGSYNEQFF
J gene: TRBJ2-1; D gene: TRBD2; V gene: TRBV20-1; clone size: NA; CDR3 DNA: TGCAGTGCTAGACCCAAATCGATGCCGGGACTAGCGGGAGTGTCATTCTACAATGAGCAGTTCTTC; CDR3 protein: CSARPKSMPGLAGVSFYNEQFF
J gene: TRBJ1-5; D gene: NA; V gene: TRBV6-5; clone size: NA; CDR3 DNA: TGTGCCAGCAGTTACAGTTCAGGGGACAATCAGCCCCAGCATTTT; CDR3 protein: CASSYSSGDNQPQHF
J gene: TRBJ2-3; D gene: TRBD2; V gene: TRBV12-3/TRBV12-4; clone size: NA; CDR3 DNA: TGTGCCAGTGGACCCGGGCTAGCGGGAATGGGTGGTACGCAGTATTTT; CDR3 protein: CASGPGLAGMGGTQYF
J gene: TRBJ2-7; D gene: NA; V gene: TRBV20-1; clone size: NA; CDR3 DNA: TGCAGTGCTAGACGAGCGGCCTCCGGCGAGCAGTACTTC; CDR3 protein: CSARRAASGEQYF
J gene: TRBJ2-2; D gene: TRBD1; V gene: TRBV4-1; clone size: NA; CDR3 DNA: TGCGCCAGCAGCCGACAGGGGGTCGAGGGGGAGCTGTTTTTT; CDR3 protein: CASSRQGVEGELFF
J gene: TRBJ1-5; D gene: NA; V gene: TRBV5-8; clone size: few; CDR3 DNA: TGTGCCAGCAGCTTGGTGCGGGGAAGGAATCAGCCCCAGCATTTT; CDR3 protein: CASSLVRGRNQPQHF
J gene: TRBJ2-7; D gene: TRBD2; V gene: TRBV6-1; clone size: few; CDR3 DNA: TGTGCCAGCAGTGAAGTTAGCGGGGGGGCCCACGAGCAGTACTTC; CDR3 protein: CASSEVSGGAHEQYF
J gene: TRBJ1-2; D gene: NA; V gene: TRBV6-1; clone size: medium-sized; CDR3 DNA: TGTGCCAGCACCGTACAGGGTGCCCTGCACGGCTACACCTTC; CDR3 protein: CASTVQGALHGYTF
J gene: TRBJ1-2; D gene: TRBD1; V gene: TRBV2; clone size: few; CDR3 DNA: TGTGCCAGCAGTGGGACAGGGTATGGCTACACCTTC; CDR3 protein: CASSGTGYGYTF
J gene: TRBJ1-1; D gene: NA; V gene: TRBV7-3; clone size: NA; CDR3 DNA: TGTGCCAGCAGCTTAACCCCAGGTGAAGCTTTCTTT; CDR3 protein: CASSLTPGEAFF
J gene: TRBJ1-1; D gene: NA; V gene: TRBV10-3; clone size: once; CDR3 DNA: TGTGCCACTTTGCCGGGGACGACCTCGAACACTGAAGCTTTCTTT; CDR3 protein: CATLPGTTSNTEAFF
J gene: TRBJ2-7; D gene: TRBD1; V gene: TRBV6-1; clone size: once; CDR3 DNA: TGTGCCAGCAGACGACAGGGGGTTGGCGAGCAGTACTTC; CDR3 protein: CASRRQGVGEQYF
J gene: TRBJ1-3; D gene: NA; V gene: TRBV6-5; clone size: large; CDR3 DNA: TGTGCCAGCAGTTATCGGGGATCTGGAAACACCATATATTTT; CDR3 protein: CASSYRGSGNTIYF
J gene: TRBJ1-1; D gene: TRBD1; V gene: TRBV11-3; clone size: few; CDR3 DNA: TGTGCCAGCAGCTTAGTCGGACAGGGTGGGGAAGCTTTCTTT; CDR3 protein: CASSLVGQGGEAFF
J gene: TRBJ1-1; D gene: NA; V gene: TRBV11-2; clone size: few; CDR3 DNA: TGTGCCAGCAGCTTAGATTTGGGACCTGAAGCTTTCTTT; CDR3 protein: CASSLDLGPEAFF
J gene: TRBJ2-7; D gene: NA; V gene: TRBV27; clone size: NA; CDR3 DNA: TGTGCCAGCCACACCCAGGGGACCTACGAGCAGTACTTC; CDR3 protein: CASHTQGTYEQYF
J gene: TRBJ1-1; D gene: NA; V gene: TRBV7-3; clone size: large; CDR3 DNA: TGTGCCAGCAGTCTGGACGGGGGCCCCGCTGAAGCTTTCTTT; CDR3 protein: CASSLDGGPAEAFF
J gene: TRBJ1-1; D gene: NA; V gene: TRBV24-1; clone size: few; CDR3 DNA: TGTGCCACCAGTGGGTCTGTGAACACTGAAGCTTTCTTT; CDR3 protein: CATSGSVNTEAFF
J gene: TRBJ1-1; D gene: NA; V gene: TRBV7-3; clone size: NA; CDR3 DNA: TGTGCCAGCAGCTTATGGAGGGACACTGAAGCTTTCTTT; CDR3 protein: CASSLWRDTEAFF
J gene: TRBJ1-2; D gene: NA; V gene: TRBV11-3; clone size: few; CDR3 DNA: TGTGCCAGCAGCTCATACTCATCCGGGACTTTGTATGGCTACACCTTC; CDR3 protein: CASSSYSSGTLYGYTF
J gene: TRBJ2-2; D gene: NA; V gene: TRBV15; clone size: NA; CDR3 DNA: TGTGCCACCAGCGGGAAGACCACCGGGGAGCTGTTTTTT; CDR3 protein: CATSGKTTGELFF
J gene: TRBJ1-1; D gene: NA; V gene: TRBV11-3; clone size: few; CDR3 DNA: TGTGCCAGCAGCTTAGTGGGGGCTGAAGCTTTCTTT; CDR3 protein: CASSLVGAEAFF
J gene: TRBJ1-5; D gene: NA; V gene: TRBV28; clone size: few; CDR3 DNA: TGTGCCAGCAGCTCCCAGGGGCAGCCCCAGCATTTT; CDR3 protein: CASSSQGQPQHF
J gene: TRBJ2-7; D gene: TRBD2; V gene: TRBV28; clone size: NA; CDR3 DNA: TGTGCCAGCAGTTGGACTAGCGGGAGCAAGGGCGAGCAGTACTTC; CDR3 protein: CASSWTSGSKGEQYF
J gene: TRBJ2-3; D gene: NA; V gene: TRBV28; clone size: few; CDR3 DNA: TGTGCCAGCAAGGCCCCTCTAGATACGCAGTATTTT; CDR3 protein: CASKAPLDTQYF